The 16 T cell receptor beta chains presented below share a single source sample, sequenced in a study of CD8+ T cells in alopecia areata. cDNA prepared by RNA extraction and subsequent reverse transcription served as the template for sequencing. Libraries were prepared by immunoSEQ multiplex PCR; TCRdb keeps only in-frame clonotypes and omits some of them. The repertoire has about 160,000 clones, roughly two thirds of them found once; the top ten carry 0.91%. Regarding treatment: oral pan-JAK inhibitor, 5-10 mg twice daily. Sequenced material: CD4+ T cells sorted from blood, taken at week 4, from a patient treated with tofacitinib. These receptors were collected from a human donor with alopecia areata.

A single count supports this clone. The CDR3 region has the DNA TGTGCCAGCAGCTTTAGGGTCCCACCCCCCTACGAGCAGTACTTC. Translating it yields CASSFRVPPPYEQYF. The chain employs TRBV5-6 and TRBJ2-7; D unclear. V gave up 2 bases and J gave up 2 bases, with 14 bases separating them. Germline V gene lookup returns CDR1 SGHDT and CDR2 YYEEEE. CDR3 size: 15 residues.

The chain combines TRBV6-6 with TRBJ2-4; 10 nucleotides match TRBD1. V was clipped by 5 bases and J by 2 bases; unmatched bases: 6. Germline CDR1 is MNHNY and CDR2 is SVGAGI (reference sequence). The CDR3 has 16 residues. The CDR3 protein is CASSLGTGATKNIQYF. The CDR3, as DNA: TGTGCCAGCAGTCTTGGGACAGGGGCTACCAAAAACATTCAGTACTTC.

The rearrangement links TRBV30 to TRBJ1-2, with a tentative D call TRBD1 (6 bases). The CDR3 sequence is 12 residues long. Germline loops: CDR1 GTSNPN, CDR2 SVGIG (reference sequence). V lost 5 bases to trimming and J lost 5 bases, with 12 bases between them. CDR3 sequence: CAWVTGRYGYTF. The CDR3 nucleotides are TGTGCCTGGGTTACAGGGAGGTATGGCTACACCTTC.

The chain carries TRBV27 and TRBJ2-3; D might be TRBD2 (5 bases). Trimming pared 2 bases from V and 5 bases from J, leaving 20 bases between. This CDR3 region has 17 residues. The germline V gene encodes CDR1 MNHEY and CDR2 SMNVEV (reference sequence). The CDR3 sequence: CASSLRSSESAGDTQYF. CDR3 nucleotides: TGTGCCAGCAGTTTACGCAGTAGTGAGTCTGCGGGAGATACGCAGTATTTT.

The genes are TRBV7-9 and TRBJ1-5; D gene ambiguous. Germline loops: CDR1 SEHNR, CDR2 FQNEAQ (reference sequence). Trimming left V 4 bases short and J 4 bases short, with 11 bases between. This CDR3 spans 14 amino acids. For the CDR3, the DNA is TGTGCCAGCAGCTCCACGACATCTAATCAGCCCCAGCATTTT. Translated: CASSSTTSNQPQHF.

The chain is built from TRBV5-1 and TRBJ1-1, with a weak D call TRBD1 (5 bases). CDR3 length: 13 residues. Trimming removed 5 bases from V and 0 bases from J, with 8 bases in between. CDR1 is SGHRS, CDR2 YFSETQ, per germline. For the CDR3, the DNA is TGCGCCAGCAGTGGGGCCATGAACACTGAAGCTTTCTTT. Its protein product is CASSGAMNTEAFF. Filled out from reference TRBV5-1 and TRBJ1-1, the complete variable domain reads KAGVTQTPRYLIKTRGQQVTLSCSPISGHRSVSWYQQTPGQGLQFLFEYFSETQRNKGNFPGRFSGRQFSNSRSEMNVSTLELGDSALYLCASSGAMNTEAFFGQGTRLTVV.

This rearrangement joins TRBV30 to TRBJ1-5; D ambiguous. V was shortened by 4 bases and J by 7 bases, with 11 bases between the two germline ends. This CDR3 is 12 amino acids long. Per the germline V gene, CDR1 is GTSNPN and CDR2 is SVGIG (reference sequence). The CDR3 region has the DNA TGTGCCTGGAATCCCTTCGGACAGCCCCAGCATTTT. As protein: CAWNPFGQPQHF.

This clone is a singleton in its sample. This same CDR3 is encoded by further DNA sequences in the sample. The genes are TRBV29-1 and TRBJ2-5; D gene unclear. Germline CDR1 and CDR2: SQVTM and ANQGSEA. Trimming pared 6 bases from V and 2 bases from J, leaving 4 bases between. This CDR3 comprises 10 residues. The CDR3 coding sequence is TGCAGCGTCCTACAAGAGACCCAGTACTTC. Its protein product is CSVLQETQYF.

This clone came up a few times. The V and J genes are TRBV29-1 and TRBJ2-5; D is undetermined. Germline V gene data show CDR1 as SQVTM and CDR2 as ANQGSEA. The CDR3 contains 10 residues. Deletions cut 7 bases from V and 5 bases from J, with 8 bases between. The CDR3, as DNA: TGCAGCGGTGCAAAGGAGACCCAGTACTTC. It codes for CSGAKETQYF.

This rearrangement joins TRBV30 to TRBJ2-3; 8 nucleotides line up with TRBD2. The length of the CDR3 is 13 residues. Germline values: CDR1 GTSNPN, CDR2 SVGIG (reference sequence). J lost 7 bases, V lost 2 bases, and 5 bases had no gene match. CDR3 sequence reads: CAWSLTSANTQYF. CDR3 DNA: TGTGCCTGGAGTTTGACTAGCGCTAATACGCAGTATTTT.

This clone was recorded once. The chain recombines TRBV5-6 with TRBJ2-2; D unresolved. Germline V gene sequence: CDR1 SGHDT, CDR2 YYEEEE. CDR3 length: 14 residues. The V end was cut by 2 bases, the J end by 4 bases, with 9 bases between. CDR3 sequence reads: CASSFSSSTGELFF. The CDR3 bases are TGTGCCAGCAGCTTCTCTTCTTCCACCGGGGAGCTGTTTTTT.

The gene calls are TRBV4-2 and TRBJ2-3, with 9 bases matching TRBD2. The trim removed 0 bases at V and 5 bases at J, leaving 9 bases unmatched. Germline CDR1 LGHNA, CDR2 YNFKEQ. There are 17 residues in the CDR3. In DNA form, the CDR3 reads TGTGCCAGCAGCCAAGAATTCGCGGGGGGGCCGGGAGATACGCAGTATTTT. Translation gives CASSQEFAGGPGDTQYF.

In its sample, this clone was seen a few times. The genes are TRBV7-9 and TRBJ1-4; 7 nucleotides match TRBD1. Unmatched junction bases numbered 4, after V lost 5 bases and J lost 4 bases. The germline V gene encodes CDR1 SEHNR and CDR2 FQNEAQ (reference sequence). This CDR3 comprises 14 residues. CDR3 nucleotides: TGTGCCAGCAGCCAGACAGGGATTAATGAAAAACTGTTTTTT. It yields the protein CASSQTGINEKLFF.

This rearrangement joins TRBV6-5 to TRBJ1-2, with 7 bases matching TRBD1. The CDR3 contains 12 residues. V shed 6 bases and J 7 bases; nucleotides not matched to a gene: 5. Germline CDR1 and CDR2: MNHEY and SVGAGI. The CDR3 protein is CASRRTGGGYTF. CDR3 bases: TGTGCCAGCAGAAGGACAGGTGGTGGCTACACCTTC.

This clone was seen just once. V gene TRBV29-1 combines with J gene TRBJ2-1, with D maybe TRBD2 (6 bases). The CDR3 covers 12 residues. The germline CDR1 and CDR2 sequences are SQVTM and ANQGSEA. V dropped 7 bases and J dropped 7 bases, with 14 bases sitting between them. In DNA form, the CDR3 reads TGCAGCGGGGGAGGCGCGGGGAATGAGCAGTTCTTC. This encodes CSGGGAGNEQFF.

The chain employs TRBV15 and TRBJ2-2; TRBD1 matches 9 bases. V shed 3 bases and J 1 base; nucleotides not matched to a gene: 3. This CDR3 contains 16 residues. Germline assignment: CDR1 LNHNV and CDR2 YYDKDF (reference sequence). The CDR3 region has the DNA TGTGCCACCAGCAGGGACAGGGGAAGGAACACCGGGGAGCTGTTTTTT. Its protein product is CATSRDRGRNTGELFF. Full variable domain (outside the CDR3, taken from reference TRBV15 and TRBJ2-2): DAMVIQNPRYQVTQFGKPVTLSCSQTLNHNVMYWYQQKSSQAPKLLFHYYDKDFNNEADTPDNFQSRRPNTSFCFLDIRSPGLGDTAMYLCATSRDRGRNTGELFFGEGSRLTVL.